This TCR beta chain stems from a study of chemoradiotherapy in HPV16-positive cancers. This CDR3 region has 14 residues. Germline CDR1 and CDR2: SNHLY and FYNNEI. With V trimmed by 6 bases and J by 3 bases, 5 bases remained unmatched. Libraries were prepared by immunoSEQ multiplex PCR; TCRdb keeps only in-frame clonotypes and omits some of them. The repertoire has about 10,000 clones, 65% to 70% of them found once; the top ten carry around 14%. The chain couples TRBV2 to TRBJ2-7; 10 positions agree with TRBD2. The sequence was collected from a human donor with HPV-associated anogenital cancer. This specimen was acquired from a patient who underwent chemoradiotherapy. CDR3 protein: CASSRLAGGYEQYF. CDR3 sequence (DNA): TGTGCCAGCAGCCGATTAGCGGGGGGCTACGAGCAGTACTTC.